The T cell receptor (beta chain) described here comes from a study of T cell repertoires in cytomegalovirus infection. Study-level background: Public TCR beta signatures were indicative of both CMV infection and a matching HLA type. Study-wide results and limits: Ex vivo responses were dominated by HLA-C-restricted CMV-specific TCR beta clonotypes.

Germline V gives CDR1 SGHDT, CDR2 YYEEEE. Trimming took 0 bases from V and 6 from J, leaving 6 bases between them. This CDR3 comprises 12 residues. One entry per CDR3 protein, called by TCRdb with MiXCR from the reads. Here the sample spans 450,000 to 550,000 distinct CDR3 sequences, more than 15% being singletons. This clonotype has only a few counts. Its antigen is not known. The sample comprised CD8+ T cells from PBMCs. The sequence derives from a human donor in good health (CMV status not recorded). Some clones in this sample may be carry-over from other donors' samples. This chain joins TRBV5-6 and TRBJ1-1; D unclear. The CDR3 loop reads CASSLGRSEAFF. In DNA form, the CDR3 reads TGTGCCAGCAGCTTGGGCCGTTCTGAAGCTTTCTTT. Together with reference TRBV5-6 and TRBJ1-1, the CDR3 gives the full variable domain: DAGVTQSPTHLIKTRGQQVTLRCSPKSGHDTVSWYQQALGQGPQFIFQYYEEEERQRGNFPDRFSGHQFPNYSSELNVNALLLGDSALYLCASSLGRSEAFFGQGTRLTVV.